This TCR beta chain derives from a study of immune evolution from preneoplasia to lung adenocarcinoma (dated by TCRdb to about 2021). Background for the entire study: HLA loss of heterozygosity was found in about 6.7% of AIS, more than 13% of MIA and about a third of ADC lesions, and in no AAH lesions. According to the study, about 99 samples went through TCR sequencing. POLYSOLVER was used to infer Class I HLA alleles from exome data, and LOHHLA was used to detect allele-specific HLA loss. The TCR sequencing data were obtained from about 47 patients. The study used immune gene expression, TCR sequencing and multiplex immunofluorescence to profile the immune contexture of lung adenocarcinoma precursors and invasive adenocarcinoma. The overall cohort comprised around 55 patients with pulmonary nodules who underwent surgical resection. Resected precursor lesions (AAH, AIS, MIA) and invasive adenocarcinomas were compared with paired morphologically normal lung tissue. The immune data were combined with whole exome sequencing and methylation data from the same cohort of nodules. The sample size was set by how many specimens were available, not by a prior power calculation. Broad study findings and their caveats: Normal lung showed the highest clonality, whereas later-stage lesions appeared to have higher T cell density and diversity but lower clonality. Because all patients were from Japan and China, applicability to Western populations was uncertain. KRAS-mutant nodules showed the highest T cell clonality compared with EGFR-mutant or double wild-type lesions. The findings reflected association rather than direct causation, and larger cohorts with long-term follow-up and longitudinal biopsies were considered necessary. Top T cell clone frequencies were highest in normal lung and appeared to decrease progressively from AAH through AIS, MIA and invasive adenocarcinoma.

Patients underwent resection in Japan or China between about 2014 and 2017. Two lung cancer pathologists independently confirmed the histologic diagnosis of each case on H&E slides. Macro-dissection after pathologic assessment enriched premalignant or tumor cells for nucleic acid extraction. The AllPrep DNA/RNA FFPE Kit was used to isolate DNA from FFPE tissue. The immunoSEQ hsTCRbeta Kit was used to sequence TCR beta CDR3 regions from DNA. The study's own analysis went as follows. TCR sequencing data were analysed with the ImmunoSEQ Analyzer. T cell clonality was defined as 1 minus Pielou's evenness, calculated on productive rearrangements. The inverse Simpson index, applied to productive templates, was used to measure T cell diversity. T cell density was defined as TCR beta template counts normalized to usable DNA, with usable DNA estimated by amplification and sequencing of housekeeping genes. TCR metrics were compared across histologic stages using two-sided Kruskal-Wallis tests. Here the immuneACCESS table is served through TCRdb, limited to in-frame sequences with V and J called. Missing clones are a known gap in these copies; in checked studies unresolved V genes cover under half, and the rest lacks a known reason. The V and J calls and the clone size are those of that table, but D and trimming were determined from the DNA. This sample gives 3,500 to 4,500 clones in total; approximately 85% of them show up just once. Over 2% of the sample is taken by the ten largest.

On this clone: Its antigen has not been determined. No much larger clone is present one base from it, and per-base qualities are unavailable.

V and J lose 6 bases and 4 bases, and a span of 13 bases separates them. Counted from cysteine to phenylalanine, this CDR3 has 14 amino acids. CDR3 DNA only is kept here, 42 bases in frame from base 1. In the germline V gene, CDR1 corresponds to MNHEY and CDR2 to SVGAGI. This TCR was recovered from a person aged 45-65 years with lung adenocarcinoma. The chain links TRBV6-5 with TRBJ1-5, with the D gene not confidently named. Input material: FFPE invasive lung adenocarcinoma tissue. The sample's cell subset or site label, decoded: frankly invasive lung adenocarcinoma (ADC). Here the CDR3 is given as CASRRSGRNQPQHF. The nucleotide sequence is TGTGCCAGCAGACGGAGCGGTCGAAATCAGCCCCAGCATTTT.